This T cell receptor beta chain was sequenced in a study of OX40 agonist ivuxolimab in advanced cancers. Study-wide background: From 23 to 79 years was the age range, with a mean of around 60 years, and around 84% were male. Findings and caveats of the study: It was not determined which antigens were specifically recognized by the peripheral T cells that had undergone clonal expansion.

The CDR3 loop spans 14 amino acids. Trimming took 5 bases from V and 5 from J, leaving 16 bases between them. Germline loops: CDR1 SGHAT, CDR2 FQNNGV. This clone was recorded only once. Its antigen remains unknown. The data were produced by immunoSEQ multiplex PCR, yet TCRdb's version contains in-frame clones alone and is incomplete. The table records about 68,000 clones, 80% to 90% of them present only once. The TCR was taken from an adult with an advanced solid tumor such as melanoma, head and neck, liver or kidney cancer. The chain joins TRBV11-2 to TRBJ2-7; D might be TRBD1 (6 bases). The starting material was CD4+ or CD8+ T cells sorted from blood, obtained in a trial of the OX40 agonist ivuxolimab. CDR3 nucleotide sequence: TGTGCCAGCAGCCTTCGGACAGCCGCCGACGAGCAGTACTTC. Translating it yields CASSLRTAADEQYF. Complete variable domain (other parts from reference TRBV11-2 and TRBJ2-7): EAGVAQSPRYKIIEKRQSVAFWCNPISGHATLYWYQQILGQGPKLLIQFQNNGVVDDSQLPKDRFSAERLKGVDSTLKIQPAKLEDSAVYLCASSLRTAADEQYFGPGTRLTVT.